This entry features one TCR beta chain sequence. This clone's antigen is unknown. A read error may account for a junction end that differs from germline. This record belongs to a study of T-cell memory formation after mild COVID-19 (dated by TCRdb to 2020 to 2023). Notes on the research overall: TCR sequence clusters from the two donors were largely donor specific. Longitudinal TCRalpha and TCRbeta repertoire sequencing tracked T-cell clones expanding and contracting after mild COVID-19 in a couple of donors. Two young, previously healthy adult volunteers made up the cohort, one male and one female.

As encoded in the germline V gene, CDR1 is SGHTA while CDR2 is FQGNSA. The CDR3 goes from the cysteine to the phenylalanine over 16 residues. CDR3 DNA only is kept here, 48 bases in frame from base 1. Ficoll-Paque density gradient centrifugation was the method used to isolate PBMCs. Beyond this particular receptor, the publication reports: Some responding clones were detected in pre-infection memory, which suggested that pre-existing cross-reactive memory T cells had joined the SARS-CoV-2 response. Contracting CD4+ clones turned up mainly in the CM and EM memory subsets, whereas EMRA was where CD8+ clones were enriched. From day 15 to 85, contracting clones showed balanced CD4/CD8 phenotypes, whereas a second wave of clones that expanded from day 15 to 37 leaned towards CD4+. The second-wave clones that peaked on day 37 were not confirmed to be SARS-CoV-2 specific. The study included only a couple of mild cases, and larger cohorts that include severe cases with pre-infection samples were judged to be necessary.

The sequencing machine was an Illumina NovaSeq 6000. Using 5'RACE with constant-segment primers, TCRalpha and TCRbeta cDNA libraries were constructed, with sample barcodes and unique molecular identifiers added in the process. Trizol reagent was used to extract RNA from every sample. Amplification of the libraries took two PCR steps, and the second step added a second sample barcode plus Illumina TruSeq adapters. The libraries were sequenced on an Illumina NovaSeq using 2 x 150 bp paired-end reads. In the source study's methods: Demultiplexing of reads and collapsing into UMI-guided consensus sequences were performed with migec v1.2.7. Using mixcr v2.1.11, UMI consensuses were aligned to TRA and TRB V and J templates and then assembled into clonotypes. A clonotype was counted as expanded or contracted only when both edgeR and NoisET called the clonotype significant, with the noise models trained on biological replicates. For edgeR calls, the cutoffs were a false discovery rate-adjusted p below 0.01 and a log2 fold-change threshold of 1. As an exploratory analysis of dynamics, max-normalized trajectories of the 1000 most abundant clonotypes were examined by PCA with hierarchical clustering. Separately sequenced CD4+ and CD8+ repertoires were used to assign the CD4 or CD8 phenotype of responding clones. Using fastp trimming at Q25 and MiXCR clonotype assembly, TCRdb reanalyzed the public sequencing data and kept in-frame beta chains. Identical CDR3 protein sequences are pooled into one entry, listed with their most common genes and DNA. The V and J calls were not made by the authors but by TCRdb's processing. The sample table holds 400,000 to 500,000 distinct CDR3 sequences, of which around 20% were seen once. The ten biggest clones cover about 8.1% of the sample.

What was sequenced was PBMCs or a T cell subset sorted from them (not recorded which). This chain joins TRBV7-2 to TRBJ2-7, with the D gene tentatively TRBD1 or TRBD2, based on 6 matching bases in each. This clonotype was sampled from an adult woman who had mild COVID-19 (a few samples of this study predate the infection). The sample titles of this study are shuffled in the database, so cell type and time point are left out; the donor was told from shared clones. Here the CDR3 is given as CASSLGPGGPWYEQYF. The DNA reads as follows: TGTGCCAGCAGTTTAGGTCCCGGGGGCCCATGGTACGAGCAGTACTTC.